The source of this T cell receptor beta chain is a study of post-analysis software for immune sequencing data. Overall study: The patients showed relapsing-remitting, secondary progressive and progressive-relapsing multiple sclerosis courses.

Of note for this clonotype: Its target is unknown.

Germline CDR1 is MNHNS and CDR2 is SASEGT. The CDR3 length is 13 residues. V dropped 7 bases and J dropped 7; count of bases not matched to a gene: 6. Findings and limits, study-wide: TRBV5-6, TRBV5-1 and TRBV20-1 were among five TRBV segments more frequent in patients than controls.

cDNA libraries for TCR beta contained unique molecular identifiers. Some 500,000 cDNA molecules were obtained per 1 to 10 million input T cells. In TCRdb, the PCR reads were re-called with MiXCR into one record per CDR3 protein. There are about half a million distinct CDR3 sequences in the sample; around a third occur only once, and 4.5% to 7.5% lies in the top ten. J is TRBJ1-1 and V is TRBV6-1; 10 bases map to TRBD1. The sequence came from a girl between 2 and 17 years old with multiple sclerosis. The specimen sequenced was blood. CDR3 sequence (DNA): TGTGCCAGCACTCTGACAGGGGGCTATGAAGCTTTCTTT. It specifies CASTLTGGYEAFF.